These 25 T cell receptor beta chains were sequenced from one sample in a study of T cell responses to AZD1222 COVID-19 vaccine. Clones were read by immunoSEQ multiplex PCR, and TCRdb kept only the in-frame ones, dropping some. The sample gives roughly 190,000 clones, approximately 92% of which show up once; less than 1.5% is in the top ten. The sequencing here drew on peripheral blood, taken on day 0 of AZD1222 vaccination. Receptors were obtained from an adult in good health.

The chain uses TRBV28 and TRBJ2-3; unclear D gene. Germline V CDR1 and CDR2: MDHEN, SYDVKM. The CDR3 spans 16 residues. V lost 3 bases, J lost 4 bases, and 17 bases lay in between. The CDR3 DNA is TGTGCCAGCAGTTTTAGGCCCTTTCGGCACCCAGATACGCAGTATTTT. It specifies CASSFRPFRHPDTQYF.

The J gene is TRBJ2-6, the V gene TRBV27; D is unclear. Germline assignment: CDR1 MNHEY and CDR2 SMNVEV (reference sequence). Trimming removed 2 bases at V and 0 bases at J, with 5 bases between. CDR3 length equals 15 residues. CDR3 DNA: TGTGCCAGCAGTTTAGGGGTCTCTGGGGCCAACGTCCTGACTTTC. Residues: CASSLGVSGANVLTF.

This chain links TRBV6-2 or TRBV6-3 with TRBJ1-1; 7 bases map to TRBD1. Germline CDR1 is MNHEY and CDR2 is SVGEGT. J was trimmed by 1 base and V by 5 bases; bases with no gene match: 1. This CDR3 is built from 13 residues. CDR3 residues: CASSRTGNTEAFF. The CDR3 coding sequence is TGTGCCAGCAGTCGGACAGGGAACACTGAAGCTTTCTTT.

The chain links TRBV29-1 to TRBJ1-4; D may be TRBD1 (6 bases). Trimming left V 6 bases short and J 7 bases short, with 18 bases between. This CDR3 region has 14 residues. The germline CDR1 and CDR2 sequences are SQVTM and ANQGSEA. The CDR3, as DNA: TGCAGCGTACCCGCGGGGGCGCGAGGTGAAAAACTGTTTTTT. Encoded protein: CSVPAGARGEKLFF.

The sample holds one count of this clone. The sample holds other DNA sequences that translate to the same CDR3. V and J are TRBV6-5 and TRBJ1-1; D uncertain. The germline CDR1 and CDR2 sequences are MNHEY and SVGAGI. V was trimmed by 7 bases and J by 1 base, leaving 13 bases between them. The CDR3 length is 14 residues. CDR3 nucleotides: TGTGCCAGCAACCCCCCGTGGGGGAACACTGAAGCTTTCTTT. It translates to CASNPPWGNTEAFF.

This clone was counted between two and nine times. The chain combines TRBV19 with TRBJ1-2; 8 nucleotides match TRBD1. The CDR3 length is 16 residues. J gave up 4 bases and V 0 bases, and 7 bases lay outside the gene matches. CDR1 is LNHDA and CDR2 is SQIVND in the germline V gene (reference sequence). CDR3 in amino acids: CASSIDGQGQGYGYTF. CDR3 sequence (DNA): TGTGCCAGTAGTATAGACGGACAGGGCCAAGGCTATGGCTACACCTTC. The full variable domain, rest sourced from reference TRBV19 and TRBJ1-2, is DGGITQSPKYLFRKEGQNVTLSCEQNLNHDAMYWYRQDPGQGLRLIYYSQIVNDFQKGDIAEGYSVSREKKESFPLTVTSAQKNPTAFYLCASSIDGQGQGYGYTFGSGTRLTVV.

The chain links TRBV3-1 (or the pseudogene TRBV3-2) to TRBJ1-1; possible D gene TRBD1, 5 bases. From germline, CDR1 is LGHDT and CDR2 YNNKEL (reference sequence). This CDR3 region has 14 residues. Trimming took 4 bases from V and 2 from J, leaving 11 bases between them. The CDR3: CASSLWTRNTEAFF. The DNA for the CDR3 is TGTGCCAGCAGCCTCTGGACACGCAACACTGAAGCTTTCTTT.

V usage is TRBV11-2 and J usage is TRBJ2-5; 10 bases align to TRBD2. Losses at the gene ends were 0 bases for V and 5 bases for J; bases not matched to a gene: 6. The CDR3 is 16 residues long. CDR1 SGHAT and CDR2 FQNNGV come from the germline V gene. In nucleotides, the CDR3 is TGTGCCAGCAGCTTAGAGCCAGCGGGGGGGATGGAGACCCAGTACTTC. It encodes CASSLEPAGGMETQYF.

The rearrangement links TRBV7-9 to TRBJ1-4; D uncertain. Germline CDR1 reads SEHNR; CDR2 reads FQNEAQ (reference sequence). CDR3 length: 11 residues. Trimming took 4 bases from V and 10 from J, leaving 7 bases between them. This CDR3 reads CASSSLGKLFF. In nucleotides, the CDR3 is TGTGCCAGCAGCTCCCTGGGAAAACTGTTTTTT.

This clone showed up just once. The chain couples TRBV18 to TRBJ1-5; D may be TRBD1 (5 bases). Germline CDR1 and CDR2: KGHSH and LQKENI. Trimming removed 5 bases at V and 4 bases at J, with 12 bases between. The CDR3 has 14 amino acids. As DNA, the CDR3 is TGTGCCAGCTCAGGGACGGAGGGAAATCAGCCCCAGCATTTT. Translation: CASSGTEGNQPQHF.

V and J are TRBV29-1 and TRBJ1-2; D gene uncertain. Germline V gives CDR1 SQVTM, CDR2 ANQGSEA. The germline V and J ends were trimmed by 0 bases and 5 bases, with 10 bases remaining between them. There are 13 residues in the CDR3. The CDR3 is CSVEDRQPYGYTF. CDR3 DNA sequence: TGCAGCGTTGAAGATCGTCAGCCATATGGCTACACCTTC. Full variable domain (remainder filled in from reference TRBV29-1 and TRBJ1-2): SAVISQKPSRDICQRGTSLTIQCQVDSQVTMMFWYRQQPGQSLTLIATANQGSEATYESGFVIDKFPISRPNLTFSTLTVSNMSPEDSSIYLCSVEDRQPYGYTFGSGTRLTVV.

The chain joins TRBV12-3 or TRBV12-4 to TRBJ2-7, with D perhaps being TRBD1 or TRBD2 (5 bases each). Deletions cut 7 bases from V and 5 bases from J, with 12 bases between. This CDR3 is 12 amino acids long. CDR3 sequence (DNA): TGTGCCAGCACCACCGGGGCGGACGAGCAGTACTTC. Its translation: CASTTGADEQYF.

This clone is a singleton in its sample. The rearrangement joins TRBV11-3 to TRBJ1-2, with a weak D call TRBD1 (6 bases). V dropped 5 bases and J dropped 7 bases, with 20 bases sitting between them. Germline CDR1 SGHNT, CDR2 YENEEA. This CDR3 spans 15 amino acids. Written as DNA, the CDR3 is TGTGCCAGCAGCCCCGGGAGGCGGGGGGCCCTTGGCTACACCTTC. It codes for CASSPGRRGALGYTF.

The chain has TRBV2 and TRBJ1-1, with a tentative D call TRBD1 (5 bases). The germline V gene encodes CDR1 SNHLY and CDR2 FYNNEI. Trimming shortened V by 5 bases and J by 1 base, and 8 bases separated the two germline ends. The length of the CDR3 is 13 residues. The CDR3 DNA follows: TGTGCCAGCAGTCAGGGAGAGAACACTGAAGCTTTCTTT. This gives the protein CASSQGENTEAFF.

As to this clone: This specimen includes other DNA sequences encoding the same CDR3. The CDR3 sequence is CASSPGQGNTEAFF. In DNA, the CDR3 is TGTGCCAGCTCACCGGGACAGGGGAACACTGAAGCTTTCTTT. The chain uses TRBV18 and TRBJ1-1; the match to TRBD1 covers 9 bases. The germline CDR1 and CDR2 sequences are KGHSH and LQKENI. This CDR3 comprises 14 residues. V dropped 3 bases and J dropped 1; count of bases not matched to a gene: 0. Combining the CDR3 with reference TRBV18 and TRBJ1-1 gives the whole variable domain NAGVMQNPRHLVRRRGQEARLRCSPMKGHSHVYWYRQLPEEGLKFMVYLQKENIIDESGMPKERFSAEFPKEGPSILRIQQVVRGDSAAYFCASSPGQGNTEAFFGQGTRLTVV.

This chain uses TRBV5-1 with TRBJ2-3, with 9 bases aligning to TRBD2. The trim removed 0 bases at V and 0 bases at J, leaving 5 bases unmatched. This CDR3 region has 17 residues. Germline V gene data show CDR1 as SGHRS and CDR2 as YFSETQ. The CDR3 reads CASSLGLAGTSTDTQYF. The CDR3 DNA reads TGCGCCAGCAGCTTGGGTCTAGCGGGGACTAGCACAGATACGCAGTATTTT.

V usage is TRBV19 and J usage is TRBJ2-5, with D perhaps matching TRBD2 (7 bases). The CDR3 covers 15 residues. Between the trimmed V and J ends, which lost 4 bases and 1 base, there was a span of 13 bases. The germline V gene encodes CDR1 LNHDA and CDR2 SQIVND (reference sequence). The CDR3: CASSRWGGRQETQYF. The CDR3 bases are TGTGCCAGTAGTAGGTGGGGGGGCCGCCAAGAGACCCAGTACTTC.

This clone turned up a few times. J is TRBJ1-2 and V is TRBV20-1; D uncertain. CDR1 DFQATT and CDR2 SNEGSKA come from the germline V gene (reference sequence). The CDR3 runs 14 residues. Trimming shortened V by 3 bases and J by 8 bases, and 19 bases separated the two germline ends. CDR3 sequence reads: CSASNAARARGYTF. The CDR3 DNA reads TGCAGTGCTAGTAATGCGGCGCGCGCCCGGGGCTACACCTTC.

The rearrangement uses TRBV29-1 and TRBJ1-1, with a tentative D call TRBD1 (6 bases). The CDR3 contains 11 residues. Germline CDR1 reads SQVTM; CDR2 reads ANQGSEA. Trimming took off 4 bases at V and 8 bases at J, with 11 bases between the two ends. The CDR3 coding sequence is TGCAGCGTTGTTGGGGGGCTCGAAGCTTTCTTT. Protein: CSVVGGLEAFF.

The J gene is TRBJ1-3, the V gene TRBV10-1; D is uncertain. With 5 bases removed from V and 0 bases from J, the gap between germline ends came to 8 bases. Per germline, CDR1 WNHNN and CDR2 SYGVQD (reference sequence). This CDR3 spans 14 amino acids. Written as DNA, the CDR3 is TGCGCCAGCAGTTCCGGAGCCTCTGGAAACACCATATATTTT. This translates into CASSSGASGNTIYF.

V is TRBV15 and J is TRBJ1-2; 7 bases are a match to TRBD1. Germline V lookup: CDR1 LNHNV, CDR2 YYDKDF (reference sequence). Trimming at V came to 0 bases and at J to 8 bases, leaving 9 bases not matched to a gene. The CDR3 is 15 amino acids. As DNA, the CDR3 is TGTGCCACCAGCAGAGATCGGAGACAGGGCGAAGGCTACACCTTC. Translation: CATSRDRRQGEGYTF.

The gene calls are TRBV7-9 and TRBJ1-5; D uncertain. Germline V CDR1 and CDR2: SEHNR, FQNEAQ (reference sequence). V lost 0 bases and J lost 4, with 13 bases in between. CDR3 length equals 16 residues. The CDR3, as DNA: TGTGCCAGCAGCTTAGCAGTGGGGTTTAGGAATCAGCCCCAGCATTTT. This translates into CASSLAVGFRNQPQHF.

The chain carries TRBV18 and TRBJ1-2; D unresolved. CDR1 is KGHSH and CDR2 is LQKENI in the germline V gene. The CDR3 extends over 13 amino acids. With 5 bases removed from V and 1 base from J, the gap between germline ends came to 8 bases. The CDR3 here is CASSGIRNYGYTF. CDR3 nucleotide sequence: TGTGCCAGCTCAGGGATTCGTAACTATGGCTACACCTTC.

The rearrangement uses TRBV11-2 and TRBJ2-2, with a tentative D call TRBD2 (6 bases). Germline CDR1 and CDR2: SGHAT and FQNNGV. The CDR3 is 16 amino acids. The V end lost 7 bases, the J end lost 7 bases, and 22 bases lay between the germline ends. In nucleotides, the CDR3 is TGTGCCAGCAACCCGGGGCGGGCGGGGTTGAGCGGGGAGCTGTTTTTT. Its translation: CASNPGRAGLSGELFF.

This chain joins TRBV5-5 and TRBJ2-7, with 14 positions matching TRBD2. Germline loops: CDR1 SGHKS, CDR2 YYEKEE (reference sequence). V dropped 3 bases and J dropped 2; count of bases not matched to a gene: 4. CDR3 size: 16 residues. The CDR3 DNA follows: TGTGCCAGCAGCTCGACTAGCGGGGGGGCCGCCTACGAGCAGTACTTC. Its protein is CASSSTSGGAAYEQYF.